Described below is a single T cell receptor beta chain sequence and its context. It lacks a known antigen. The input lacks base qualities; no much larger clone sits a single base away. The receptor library was made with the immunoSEQ multiplex PCR assay. Here the immuneACCESS table is served through TCRdb, limited to in-frame sequences with V and J called. Missing clones are a known gap in these copies; in checked studies unresolved V genes cover under half, and the rest lacks a known reason. This sample has more than 90,000 clones in its table, and 70% to 90% of those were observed once. The ten largest account for 4% to 6% of the sample. Focal radiation therapy combined with CTLA-4 blockade (ipilimumab) was tested in patients with chemo-refractory metastatic non-small-cell lung cancer. The V end gives up 5 bases and the J end 4 bases, leaving 8 bases in the junction not matched to a gene. CDR1 MNHEY and CDR2 SVGAGI are derived from the germline V gene. The CDR3 has 15 amino acids, counting the end cysteine and phenylalanine. The retained sequence is limited to the CDR3, 45 bases, with the frame set at the first base.

The sample belongs to a study of radiotherapy plus CTLA-4 blockade in lung cancer (dated 2018 in TCRdb). With respect to the entire study: Objective responses were observed in about 17% of enrolled patients, and disease control was achieved in around 28%.

The paper as a whole reports these results and caveats: Early dynamic changes in blood T cell clones, together with increased serum interferon-beta after radiation, were reported as the strongest predictors of response. After treatment with radiotherapy and ipilimumab, TCR clones that originated in tumors expanded in peripheral blood.

Sequencing used peripheral blood, obtained from a patient treated with radiotherapy plus ipilimumab. The sequence was collected from a human donor with non-small cell lung cancer that progressed on radiotherapy plus ipilimumab. Recombination linked TRBV6-5 to TRBJ2-5; TRBD1 lines up with 9 middle nucleotides. The DNA sequence is TGTGCCAGCAGTAACCCCGGACAGGGGATAGAGACCCAGTACTTC. This translates into CASSNPGQGIETQYF.